This T cell receptor (beta chain) was obtained from a study of regulatory T cells in long-lasting Graves disease. Germline V lookup: CDR1 KGHDR, CDR2 SFDVKD. The ends were cut back, 4 bases at V and 4 bases at J, with 19 bases in the middle. CDR3 length equals 17 residues. Time point described: newly diagnosed GD, antithyroid drugs for less than 3 months. PBMCs were the source of the RNA used for TCR sequencing. An endocrinology department in Xi'an, China, recruited the patients. Arm-PCR with iRepertoire HTBI primers amplified the CDR3 regions for these TCR beta libraries. TCRdb independently ran MiXCR on the multiplex PCR reads; one entry per CDR3 protein. This sample yields a few hundred thousand distinct CDR3 sequences, of which 14% to 15% are seen a single time; approximately 7.8% belongs to the top ten. These data also formed part of another study, on T cells in Graves' hyperthyroidism and ophthalmopathy.

This TCR came from a middle-aged woman with Graves disease. The material was peripheral blood mononuclear cells (PBMCs), obtained at new diagnosis, from a patient treated with antithyroid drugs. The gene calls are TRBV24-1 and TRBJ2-1, with D unresolved. The CDR3 nucleotides are TGTGCCACCAGTGACCCCTTGGGTAGCATGAGTTACAATGAGCAGTTCTTC. Translating it yields CATSDPLGSMSYNEQFF.